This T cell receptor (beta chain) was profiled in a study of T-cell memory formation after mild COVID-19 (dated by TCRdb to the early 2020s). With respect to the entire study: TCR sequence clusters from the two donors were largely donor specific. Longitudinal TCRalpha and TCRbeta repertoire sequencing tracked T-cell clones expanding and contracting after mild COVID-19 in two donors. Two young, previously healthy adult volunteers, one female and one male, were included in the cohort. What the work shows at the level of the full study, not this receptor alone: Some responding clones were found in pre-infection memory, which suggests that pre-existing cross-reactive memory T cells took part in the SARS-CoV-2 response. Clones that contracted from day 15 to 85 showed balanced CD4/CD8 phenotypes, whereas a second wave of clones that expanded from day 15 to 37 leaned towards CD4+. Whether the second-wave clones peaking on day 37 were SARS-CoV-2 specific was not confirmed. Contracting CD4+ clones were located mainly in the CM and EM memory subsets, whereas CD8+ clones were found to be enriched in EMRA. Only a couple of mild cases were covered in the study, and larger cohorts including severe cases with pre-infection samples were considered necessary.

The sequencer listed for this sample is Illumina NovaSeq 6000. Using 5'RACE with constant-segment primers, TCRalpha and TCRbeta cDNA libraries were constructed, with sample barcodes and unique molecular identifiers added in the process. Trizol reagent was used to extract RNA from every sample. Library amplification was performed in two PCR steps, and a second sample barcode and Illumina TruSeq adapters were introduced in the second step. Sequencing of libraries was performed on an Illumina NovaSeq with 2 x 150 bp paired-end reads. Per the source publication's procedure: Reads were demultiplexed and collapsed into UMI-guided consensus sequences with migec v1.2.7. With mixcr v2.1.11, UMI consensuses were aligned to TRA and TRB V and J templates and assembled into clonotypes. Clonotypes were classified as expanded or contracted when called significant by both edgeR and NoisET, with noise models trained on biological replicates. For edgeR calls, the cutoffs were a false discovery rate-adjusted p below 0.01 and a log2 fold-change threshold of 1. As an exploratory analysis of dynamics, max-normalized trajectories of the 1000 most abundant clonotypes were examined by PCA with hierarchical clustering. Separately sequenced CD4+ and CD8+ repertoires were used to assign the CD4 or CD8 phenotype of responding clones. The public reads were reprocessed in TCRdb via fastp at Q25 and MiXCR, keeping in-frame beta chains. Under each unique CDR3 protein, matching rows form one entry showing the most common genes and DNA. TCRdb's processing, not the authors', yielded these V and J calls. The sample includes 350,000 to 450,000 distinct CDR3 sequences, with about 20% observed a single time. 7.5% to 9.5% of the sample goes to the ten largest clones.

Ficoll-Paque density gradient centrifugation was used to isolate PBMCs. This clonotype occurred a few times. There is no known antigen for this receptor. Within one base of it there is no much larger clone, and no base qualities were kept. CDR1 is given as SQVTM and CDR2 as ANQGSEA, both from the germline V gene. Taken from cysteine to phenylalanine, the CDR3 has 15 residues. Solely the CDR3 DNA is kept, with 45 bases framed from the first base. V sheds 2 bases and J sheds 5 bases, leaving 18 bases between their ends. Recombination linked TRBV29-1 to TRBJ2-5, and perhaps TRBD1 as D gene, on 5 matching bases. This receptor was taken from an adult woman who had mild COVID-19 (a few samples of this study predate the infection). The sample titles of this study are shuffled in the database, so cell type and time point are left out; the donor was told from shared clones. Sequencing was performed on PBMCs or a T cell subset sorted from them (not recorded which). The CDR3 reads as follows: CSVEIGRALGETQYF. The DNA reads TGCAGCGTTGAAATTGGCAGGGCGTTGGGGGAGACCCAGTACTTC.